This T cell receptor (beta chain) was sequenced for a study of blood T cell repertoires in COVID-19. Overall study: Italy, Spain and the United States were the sources of the convalescent and acute COVID-19 samples. From T cells, B-cell-depleted T cells, or PBMCs came the material, which was cDNA or gDNA.

The CDR3 extends over 15 amino acids. V dropped 0 bases and J dropped 2 bases, with 12 bases sitting between them. Germline CDR1 is SGDLS and CDR2 is YYNGEE. Original data processing: Amplification from reference gene primers served as the basis for estimated nucleated cell counts. Assay used: immunoSEQ multiplex PCR; TCRdb lists only in-frame clones, some missing. V, J and clone size were drawn from that table, and D and trimming were deduced from the DNA. The table records about 29,000 clones, approximately 87% of them present only once. In its sample, this clone was seen once. The sequencing input was peripheral blood. V usage is TRBV9 and J usage is TRBJ2-7, with unresolved D. The clonotype was recovered from a human donor with active COVID-19. The donor label of this sample is uncertain. The CDR3, as DNA: TGTGCCAGCAGCGTAGATCATACATTAACCTACGAGCAGTACTTC. This encodes CASSVDHTLTYEQYF.